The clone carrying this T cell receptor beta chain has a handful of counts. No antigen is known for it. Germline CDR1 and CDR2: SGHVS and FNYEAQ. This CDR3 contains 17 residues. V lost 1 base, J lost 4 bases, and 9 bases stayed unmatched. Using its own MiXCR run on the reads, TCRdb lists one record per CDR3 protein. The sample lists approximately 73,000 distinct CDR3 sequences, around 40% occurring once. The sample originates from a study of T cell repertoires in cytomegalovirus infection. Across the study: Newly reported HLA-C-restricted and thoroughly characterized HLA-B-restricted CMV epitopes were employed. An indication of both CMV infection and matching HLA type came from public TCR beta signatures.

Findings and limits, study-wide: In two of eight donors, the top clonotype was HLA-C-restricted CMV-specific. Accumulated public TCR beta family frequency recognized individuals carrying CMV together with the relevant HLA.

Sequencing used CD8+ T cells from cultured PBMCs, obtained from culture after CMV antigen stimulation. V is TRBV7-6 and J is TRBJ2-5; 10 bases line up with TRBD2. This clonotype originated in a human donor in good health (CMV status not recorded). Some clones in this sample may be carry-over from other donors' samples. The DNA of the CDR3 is TGTGCCAGCAGCTTAGTTCCAGCGGGGGGGCCGGGAGAGACCCAGTACTTC. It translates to CASSLVPAGGPGETQYF.